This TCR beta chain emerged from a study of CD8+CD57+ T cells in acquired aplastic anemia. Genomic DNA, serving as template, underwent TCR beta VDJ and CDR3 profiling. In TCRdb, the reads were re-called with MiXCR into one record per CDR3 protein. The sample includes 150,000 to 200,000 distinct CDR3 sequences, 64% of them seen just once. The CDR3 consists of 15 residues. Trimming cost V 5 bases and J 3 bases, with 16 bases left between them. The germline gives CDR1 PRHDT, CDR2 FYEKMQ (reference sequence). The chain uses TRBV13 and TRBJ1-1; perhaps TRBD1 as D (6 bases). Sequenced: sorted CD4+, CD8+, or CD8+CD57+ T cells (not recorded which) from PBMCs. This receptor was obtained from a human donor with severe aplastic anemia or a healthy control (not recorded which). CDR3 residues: CASSPSQGVDTEAFF. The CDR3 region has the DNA TGTGCCAGCAGCCCCTCACAGGGAGTTGACACTGAAGCTTTCTTT.